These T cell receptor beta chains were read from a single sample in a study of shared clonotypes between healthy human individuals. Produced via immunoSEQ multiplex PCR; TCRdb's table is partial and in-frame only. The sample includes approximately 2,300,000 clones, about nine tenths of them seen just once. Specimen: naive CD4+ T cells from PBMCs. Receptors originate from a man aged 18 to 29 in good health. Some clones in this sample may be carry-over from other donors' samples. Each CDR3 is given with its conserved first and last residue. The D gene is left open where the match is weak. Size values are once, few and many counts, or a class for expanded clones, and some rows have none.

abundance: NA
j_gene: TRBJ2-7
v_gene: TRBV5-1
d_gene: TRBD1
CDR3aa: CASSLQGQGVSYEQYF
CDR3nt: TGCGCCAGCAGCTTGCAAGGGCAGGGGGTTTCCTACGAGCAGTACTTC

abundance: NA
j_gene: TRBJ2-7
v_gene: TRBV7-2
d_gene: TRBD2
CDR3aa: CASSSTSGRGYEQYF
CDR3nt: TGTGCCAGCAGCTCGACTAGCGGGAGGGGCTACGAGCAGTACTTC

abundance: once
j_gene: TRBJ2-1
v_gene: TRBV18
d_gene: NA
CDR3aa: CASSSQGSPYNEQFF
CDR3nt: TGTGCCAGCTCAAGCCAGGGAAGCCCCTACAATGAGCAGTTCTTC

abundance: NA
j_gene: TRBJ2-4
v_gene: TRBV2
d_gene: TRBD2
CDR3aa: CASRSGGGVKNIQYF
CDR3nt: TGTGCCAGCAGATCGGGGGGAGGGGTCAAAAACATTCAGTACTTC

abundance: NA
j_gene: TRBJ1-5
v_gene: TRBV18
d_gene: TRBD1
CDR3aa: CASSPPGTGVNQPQHF
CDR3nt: TGTGCCAGCTCACCACCCGGGACAGGGGTTAATCAGCCCCAGCATTTT

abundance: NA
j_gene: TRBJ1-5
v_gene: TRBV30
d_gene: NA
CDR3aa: CAWSVRNNQPQHF
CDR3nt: TGTGCCTGGAGTGTACGGAACAATCAGCCCCAGCATTTT

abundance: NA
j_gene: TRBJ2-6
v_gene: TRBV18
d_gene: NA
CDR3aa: CASSPAVLGSSGANVLTF
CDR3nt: TGTGCCAGCTCACCAGCGGTCTTGGGGAGCTCTGGGGCCAACGTCCTGACTTTC

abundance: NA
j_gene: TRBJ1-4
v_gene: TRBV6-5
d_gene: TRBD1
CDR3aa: CASSPPGGYEKLFF
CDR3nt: TGTGCCAGCAGTCCCCCAGGGGGTTATGAAAAACTGTTTTTT

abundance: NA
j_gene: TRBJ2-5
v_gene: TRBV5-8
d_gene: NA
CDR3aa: CASSLGRRKETQYF
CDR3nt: TGTGCCAGCAGCTTGGGCAGGCGGAAAGAGACCCAGTACTTC

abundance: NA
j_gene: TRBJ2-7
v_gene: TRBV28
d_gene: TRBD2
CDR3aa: CASSLPGLASYEQYF
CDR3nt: TGTGCCAGCAGTTTACCGGGACTAGCGTCCTACGAGCAGTACTTC

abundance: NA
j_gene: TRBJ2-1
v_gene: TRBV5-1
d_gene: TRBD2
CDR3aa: CATTPTSGYIDEQFF
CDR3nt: TGCGCCACCACCCCTACTAGCGGGTACATCGATGAGCAGTTCTTC

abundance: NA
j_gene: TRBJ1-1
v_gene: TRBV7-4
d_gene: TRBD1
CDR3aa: CASSFPRGQFSNTEAFF
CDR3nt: TGTGCCAGCAGCTTCCCCAGGGGGCAATTTAGTAACACTGAAGCTTTCTTT

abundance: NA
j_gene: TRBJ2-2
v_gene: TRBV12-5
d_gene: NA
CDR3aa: CASGDEGRTGELFF
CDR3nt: TGTGCTAGTGGTGACGAGGGCCGGACCGGGGAGCTGTTTTTT

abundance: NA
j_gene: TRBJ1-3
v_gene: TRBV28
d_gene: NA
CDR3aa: CASSPRGPGNTIYF
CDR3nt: TGTGCCAGCAGTCCCCGGGGACCGGGAAACACCATATATTTT

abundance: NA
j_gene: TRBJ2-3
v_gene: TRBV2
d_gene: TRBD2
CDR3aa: CASSPEAGGPDTQYF
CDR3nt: TGTGCCAGCAGTCCGGAAGCGGGAGGCCCAGATACGCAGTATTTT

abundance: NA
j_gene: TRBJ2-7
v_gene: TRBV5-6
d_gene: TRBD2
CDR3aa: CASSSTTSGRREQYF
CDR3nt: TGTGCCAGCAGCTCTACGACTAGCGGGAGGAGAGAGCAGTACTTC

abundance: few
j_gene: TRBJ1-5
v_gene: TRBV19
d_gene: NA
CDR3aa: CASSIPWGGNQPQHF
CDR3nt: TGTGCCAGTAGTATTCCCTGGGGCGGCAATCAGCCCCAGCATTTT

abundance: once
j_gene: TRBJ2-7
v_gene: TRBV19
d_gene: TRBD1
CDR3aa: CASSRTGTGGDEQYF
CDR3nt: TGTGCCAGTAGCAGGACCGGGACAGGGGGCGACGAGCAGTACTTC

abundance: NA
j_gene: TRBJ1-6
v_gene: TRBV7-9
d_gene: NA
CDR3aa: CASSLVEGKSPLHF
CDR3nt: TGTGCCAGCAGCTTAGTAGAGGGGAAATCACCCCTCCACTTT

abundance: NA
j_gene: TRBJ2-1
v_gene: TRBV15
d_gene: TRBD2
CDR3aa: CATSRPTSGEQFF
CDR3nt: TGTGCCACCAGCAGGCCCACTAGCGGAGAGCAGTTCTTC

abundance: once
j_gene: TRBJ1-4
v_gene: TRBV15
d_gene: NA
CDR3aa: CATSRDNREKLFF
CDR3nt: TGTGCCACCAGCAGAGATAATCGGGAAAAACTGTTTTTT

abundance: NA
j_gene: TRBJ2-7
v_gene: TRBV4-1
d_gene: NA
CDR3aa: CASSQDSLEVYEQYF
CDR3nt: TGCGCCAGCAGCCAAGATTCACTAGAGGTCTACGAGCAGTACTTC

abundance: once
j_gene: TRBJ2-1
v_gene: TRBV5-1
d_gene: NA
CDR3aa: CASSLVVGGNEQFF
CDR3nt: TGCGCCAGCAGCTTGGTGGTGGGAGGCAATGAGCAGTTCTTC

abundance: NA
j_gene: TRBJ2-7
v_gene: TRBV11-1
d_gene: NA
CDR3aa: CASSLARSLVYEQYF
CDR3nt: TGTGCCAGCAGCTTAGCGCGAAGTCTCGTATACGAGCAGTACTTC

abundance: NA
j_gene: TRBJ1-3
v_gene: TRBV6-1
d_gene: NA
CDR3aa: CASSEISGNTIYF
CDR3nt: TGTGCCAGCAGTGAAATCTCTGGAAACACCATATATTTT

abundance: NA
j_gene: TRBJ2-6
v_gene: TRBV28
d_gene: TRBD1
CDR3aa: CASSLKFLDRGRGGANVLTF
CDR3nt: TGTGCCAGCAGTTTAAAGTTTTTAGACAGGGGGCGCGGTGGGGCCAACGTCCTGACTTTC

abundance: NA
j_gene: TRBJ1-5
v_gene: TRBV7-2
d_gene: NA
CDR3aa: CASSFAWGGNQPQHF
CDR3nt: TGTGCCAGCAGCTTCGCTTGGGGAGGCAATCAGCCCCAGCATTTT

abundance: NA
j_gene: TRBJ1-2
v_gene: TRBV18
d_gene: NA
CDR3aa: CASSPLGGIPYGYTF
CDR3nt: TGTGCCAGCTCACCACTGGGGGGTATTCCCTATGGCTACACCTTC

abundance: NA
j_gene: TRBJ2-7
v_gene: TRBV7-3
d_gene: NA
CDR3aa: CASSLTPGTSSEQYF
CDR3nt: TGTGCCAGCAGCTTAACTCCGGGCACTAGCTCCGAGCAGTACTTC

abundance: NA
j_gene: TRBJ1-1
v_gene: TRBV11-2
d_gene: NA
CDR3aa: CASSPAFGGLNTEAFF
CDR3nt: TGTGCCAGCAGCCCGGCCTTTGGGGGCTTGAACACTGAAGCTTTCTTT

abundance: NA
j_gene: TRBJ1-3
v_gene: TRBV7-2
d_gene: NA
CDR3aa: CASSLEISNTIYF
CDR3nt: TGTGCCAGCAGCTTAGAGATTAGTAACACCATATATTTT

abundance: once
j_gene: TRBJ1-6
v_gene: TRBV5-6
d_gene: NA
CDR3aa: CASSLVMSNSPLHF
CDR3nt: TGTGCCAGCAGCTTGGTCATGAGTAATTCACCCCTCCACTTT

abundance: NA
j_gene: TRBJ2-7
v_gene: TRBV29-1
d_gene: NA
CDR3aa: CSVEDREHPYEQYF
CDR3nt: TGCAGCGTTGAAGACCGGGAACACCCATACGAGCAGTACTTC

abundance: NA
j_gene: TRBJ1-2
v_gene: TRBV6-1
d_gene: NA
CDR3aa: CASSDRGRYGYTF
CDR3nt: TGTGCCAGCAGTGACAGGGGAAGGTATGGCTACACCTTC

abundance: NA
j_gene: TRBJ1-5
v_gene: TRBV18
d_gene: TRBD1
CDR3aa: CASSPPGQGAGFSNQPQHF
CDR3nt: TGTGCCAGCTCACCACCGGGACAGGGTGCGGGCTTTAGCAATCAGCCCCAGCATTTT

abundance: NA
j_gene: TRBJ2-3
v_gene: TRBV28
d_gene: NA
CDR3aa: CASTLPGGSTDTQYF
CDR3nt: TGTGCCAGCACCCTACCGGGCGGGAGCACAGATACGCAGTATTTT

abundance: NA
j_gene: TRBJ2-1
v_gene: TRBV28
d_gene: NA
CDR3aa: CASTPLSRSYNEQFF
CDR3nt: TGTGCCAGCACCCCTTTGTCTCGCTCCTACAATGAGCAGTTCTTC

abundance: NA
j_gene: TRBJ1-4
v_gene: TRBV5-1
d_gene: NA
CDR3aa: CASSEPNEKLFF
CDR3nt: TGCGCCAGCAGCGAACCTAATGAAAAACTGTTTTTT

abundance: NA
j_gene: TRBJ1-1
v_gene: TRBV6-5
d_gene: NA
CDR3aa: CASSMDGNTEAFF
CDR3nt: TGTGCCAGCAGCATGGACGGGAACACTGAAGCTTTCTTT